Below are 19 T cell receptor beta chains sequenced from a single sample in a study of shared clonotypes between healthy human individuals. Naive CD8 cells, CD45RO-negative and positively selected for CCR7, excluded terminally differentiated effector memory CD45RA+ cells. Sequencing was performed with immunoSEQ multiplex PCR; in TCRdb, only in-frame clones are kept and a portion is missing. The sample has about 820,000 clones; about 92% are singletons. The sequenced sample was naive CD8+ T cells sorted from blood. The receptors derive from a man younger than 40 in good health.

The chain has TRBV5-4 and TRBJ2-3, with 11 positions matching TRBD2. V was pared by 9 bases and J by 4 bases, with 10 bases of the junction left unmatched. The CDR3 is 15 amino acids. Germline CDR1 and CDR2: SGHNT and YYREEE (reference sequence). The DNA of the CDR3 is TGTGCCACCGGGACTAGCGGTTGGGGACCAGATACGCAGTATTTT. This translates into CATGTSGWGPDTQYF. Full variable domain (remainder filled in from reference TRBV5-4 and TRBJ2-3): ETGVTQSPTHLIKTRGQQVTLRCSSQSGHNTVSWYQQALGQGPQFIFQYYREEENGRGNFPPRFSGLQFPNYSSELNVNALELDDSALYLCATGTSGWGPDTQYFGPGTRLTVL.

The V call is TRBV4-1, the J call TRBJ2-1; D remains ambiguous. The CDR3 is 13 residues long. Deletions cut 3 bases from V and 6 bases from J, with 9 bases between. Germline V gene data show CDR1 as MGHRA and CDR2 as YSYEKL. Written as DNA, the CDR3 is TGCGCCAGCAGCCACCCCGCCCGCAATGAGCAGTTCTTC. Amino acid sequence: CASSHPARNEQFF.

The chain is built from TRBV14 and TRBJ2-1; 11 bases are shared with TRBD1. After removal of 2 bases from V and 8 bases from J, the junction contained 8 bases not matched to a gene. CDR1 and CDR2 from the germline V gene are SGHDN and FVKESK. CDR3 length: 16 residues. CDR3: CASSQLDRGRLDEQFF. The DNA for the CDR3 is TGTGCCAGCAGCCAACTGGACAGGGGGCGTCTCGATGAGCAGTTCTTC.

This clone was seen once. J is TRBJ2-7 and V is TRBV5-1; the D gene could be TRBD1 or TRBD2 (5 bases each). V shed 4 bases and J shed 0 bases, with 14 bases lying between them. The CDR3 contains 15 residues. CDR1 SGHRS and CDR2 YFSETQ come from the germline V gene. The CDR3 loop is CASSPAGASSYEQYF. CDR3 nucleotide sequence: TGCGCCAGCAGCCCGGCCGGGGCCAGCTCCTACGAGCAGTACTTC.

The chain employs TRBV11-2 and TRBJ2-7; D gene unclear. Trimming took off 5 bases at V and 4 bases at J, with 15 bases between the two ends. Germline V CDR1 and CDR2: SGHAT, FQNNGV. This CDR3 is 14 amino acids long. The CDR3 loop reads CASSPSLPQYEQYF. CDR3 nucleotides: TGTGCCAGCAGCCCCTCTCTACCCCAATACGAGCAGTACTTC. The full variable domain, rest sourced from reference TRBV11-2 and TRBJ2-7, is EAGVAQSPRYKIIEKRQSVAFWCNPISGHATLYWYQQILGQGPKLLIQFQNNGVVDDSQLPKDRFSAERLKGVDSTLKIQPAKLEDSAVYLCASSPSLPQYEQYFGPGTRLTVT.

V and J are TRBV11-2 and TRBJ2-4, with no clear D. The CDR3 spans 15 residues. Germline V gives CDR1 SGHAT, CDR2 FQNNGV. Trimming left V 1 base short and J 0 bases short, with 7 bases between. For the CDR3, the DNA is TGTGCCAGCAGCTTAGGACCAGAAGCCAAAAACATTCAGTACTTC. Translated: CASSLGPEAKNIQYF.

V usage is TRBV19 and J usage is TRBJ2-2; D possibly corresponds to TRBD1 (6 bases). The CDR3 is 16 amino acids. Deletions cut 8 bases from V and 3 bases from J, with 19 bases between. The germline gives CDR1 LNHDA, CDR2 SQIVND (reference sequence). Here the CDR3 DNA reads TGTGCCAGTGAGAACTCTAACAGGGAGTACACCGGGGAGCTGTTTTTT. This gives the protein CASENSNREYTGELFF.

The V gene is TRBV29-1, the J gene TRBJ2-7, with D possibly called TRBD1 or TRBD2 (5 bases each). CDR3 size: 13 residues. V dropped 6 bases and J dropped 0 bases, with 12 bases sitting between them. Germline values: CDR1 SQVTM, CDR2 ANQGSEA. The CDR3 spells CSVRDPASYEQYF. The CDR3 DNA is TGCAGCGTGAGGGACCCCGCCTCCTACGAGCAGTACTTC.

The CDR3 loop reads CASSSGTGDYEQYF. CDR3 coding DNA: TGTGCCAGCAGCTCAGGGACGGGCGACTACGAGCAGTACTTC. This chain links TRBV7-3 with TRBJ2-7; D assignment may be TRBD1 or TRBD2 (5 bases each). CDR1 and CDR2 from the germline V gene are SGHTA and FQGTGA. The CDR3 totals 14 residues. Trimming cost V 4 bases and J 3 bases, with 13 bases left between them.

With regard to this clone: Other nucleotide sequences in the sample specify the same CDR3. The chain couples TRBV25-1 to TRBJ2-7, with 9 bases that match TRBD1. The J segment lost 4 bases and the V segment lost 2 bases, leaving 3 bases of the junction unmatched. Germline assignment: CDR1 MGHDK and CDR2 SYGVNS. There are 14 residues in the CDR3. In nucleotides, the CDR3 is TGTGCCAGCAGTGAAGGGACAGGGCCGTACGAGCAGTACTTC. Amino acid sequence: CASSEGTGPYEQYF.

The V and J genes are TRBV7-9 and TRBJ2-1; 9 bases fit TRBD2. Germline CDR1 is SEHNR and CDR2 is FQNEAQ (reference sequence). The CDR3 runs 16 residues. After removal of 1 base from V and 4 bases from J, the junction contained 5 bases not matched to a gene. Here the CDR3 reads CASSLVPSGIYNEQFF. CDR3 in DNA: TGTGCCAGCAGCTTAGTCCCTAGCGGGATTTACAATGAGCAGTTCTTC.

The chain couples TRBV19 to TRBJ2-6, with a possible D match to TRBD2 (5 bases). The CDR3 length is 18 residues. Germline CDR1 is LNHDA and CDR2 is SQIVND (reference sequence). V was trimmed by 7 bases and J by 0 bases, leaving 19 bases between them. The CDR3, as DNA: TGTGCCAGTAAGGATTCGGACTGGGATATCTCTGGGGCCAACGTCCTGACTTTC. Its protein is CASKDSDWDISGANVLTF.

DNA for the CDR3: TGTGCCAGCAGCTTGGATTGGTCCCTCATGAACACTGAAGCTTTCTTT. Protein product: CASSLDWSLMNTEAFF. This chain connects TRBV5-6 to TRBJ1-1; D call uncertain. From germline, CDR1 is SGHDT and CDR2 YYEEEE. The CDR3 runs 16 residues. The germline V and J ends were trimmed by 0 bases and 0 bases, with 12 bases remaining between them.

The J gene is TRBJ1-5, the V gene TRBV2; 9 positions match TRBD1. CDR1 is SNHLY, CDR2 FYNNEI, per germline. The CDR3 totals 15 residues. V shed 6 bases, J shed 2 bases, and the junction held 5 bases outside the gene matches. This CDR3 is CASRAGQGGNQPQHF. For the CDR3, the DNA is TGTGCCAGCAGGGCGGGACAGGGAGGCAATCAGCCCCAGCATTTT.

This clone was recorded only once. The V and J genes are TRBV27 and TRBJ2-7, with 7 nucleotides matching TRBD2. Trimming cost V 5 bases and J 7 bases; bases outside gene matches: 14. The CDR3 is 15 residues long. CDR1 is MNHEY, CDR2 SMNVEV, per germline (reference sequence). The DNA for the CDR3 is TGTGCCAGCAGTGCAGCGGGATCTGGTTTTCGGGAGCAGTACTTC. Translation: CASSAAGSGFREQYF.

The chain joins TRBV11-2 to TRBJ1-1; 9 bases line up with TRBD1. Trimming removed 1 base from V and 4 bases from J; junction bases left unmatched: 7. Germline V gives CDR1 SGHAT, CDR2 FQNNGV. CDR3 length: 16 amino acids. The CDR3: CASSLALQGASTEAFF. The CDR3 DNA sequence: TGTGCCAGCAGCTTAGCCCTACAGGGGGCCTCCACTGAAGCTTTCTTT.

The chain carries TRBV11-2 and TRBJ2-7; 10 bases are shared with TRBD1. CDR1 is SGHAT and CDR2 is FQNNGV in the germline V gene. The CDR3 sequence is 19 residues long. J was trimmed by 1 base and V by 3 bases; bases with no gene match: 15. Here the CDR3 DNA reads TGTGCCAGCAGCTTTTCCGGGACAGGGGTTCCCTCCAGTTCCTACGAGCAGTACTTC. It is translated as CASSFSGTGVPSSSYEQYF. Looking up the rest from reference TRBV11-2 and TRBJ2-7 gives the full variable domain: EAGVAQSPRYKIIEKRQSVAFWCNPISGHATLYWYQQILGQGPKLLIQFQNNGVVDDSQLPKDRFSAERLKGVDSTLKIQPAKLEDSAVYLCASSFSGTGVPSSSYEQYFGPGTRLTVT.

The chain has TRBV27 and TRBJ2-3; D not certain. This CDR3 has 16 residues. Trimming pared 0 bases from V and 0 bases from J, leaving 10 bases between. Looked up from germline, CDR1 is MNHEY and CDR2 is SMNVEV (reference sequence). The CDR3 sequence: CASSLSTLGSTDTQYF. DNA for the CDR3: TGTGCCAGCAGTTTATCGACTTTGGGAAGCACAGATACGCAGTATTTT.

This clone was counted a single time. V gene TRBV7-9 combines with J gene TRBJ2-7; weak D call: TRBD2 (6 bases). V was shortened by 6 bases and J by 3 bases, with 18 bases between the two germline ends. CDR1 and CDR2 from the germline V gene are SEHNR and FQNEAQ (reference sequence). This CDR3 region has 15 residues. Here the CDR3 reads CASSFGLAGGYEQYF. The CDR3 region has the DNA TGTGCCAGCAGTTTTGGGCTTGCCGGGGGCTACGAGCAGTACTTC.